This record looks at one T cell receptor beta chain sequence and its context. Its antigen is currently unknown. The method was immunoSEQ multiplex PCR; TCRdb's version includes in-frame clones alone and lacks a portion of them. The sample includes some 87,000 clones, 75% to 85% of them seen just once. The data stem from a study of a mutant IDH1 vaccine in newly diagnosed glioma. Regarding time point: week 47, end of study. Every vaccine dose comprised 300 ug of mutant IDH1 20-mer peptide plus topical imiquimod. Tumors from donors were new WHO grade 3 or 4 IDH1-mutant astrocytomas with ATRX loss. This CDR3 region has 13 residues. V was clipped by 0 bases and J by 6 bases, with 9 bases between them. The germline V gene has CDR1 LNHNV and CDR2 YYDKDF (reference sequence).

The TCR comes from a man aged 40-49 years with glioma. Source: PBMCs, taken from a glioma patient whose treatment included an IDH1 peptide vaccine. The chain uses TRBV15 and TRBJ2-7; no definite D call. CDR3 sequence (DNA): TGTGCCACCAGCAGAGATCCCGGGTTCGAGCAGTACTTC. It specifies CATSRDPGFEQYF.